These 3 T cell receptor beta chains share one sample of origin, sequenced in a study of shared clonotypes between healthy human individuals. Profiled with immunoSEQ multiplex PCR; TCRdb holds only in-frame clones, not every one. The table shows approximately 2.5 million clones, with approximately 94% occurring only once. The sample comprised naive CD4+ T cells from PBMCs. The sample's subset: CD45RA+ positively selected. These receptors all come from a young man in good health. Some clones in this sample may be carry-over from other donors' samples.

This clone was observed a few times. This CDR3 is also generated by other DNA sequences in the sample. V and J are TRBV30 and TRBJ2-7; D remains ambiguous. This CDR3 has 10 amino acids. Germline V gene lookup returns CDR1 GTSNPN and CDR2 SVGIG (reference sequence). V was cut by 1 base and J by 3 bases, with 1 base left in between. The CDR3 region is CAWSDYEQYF. CDR3 DNA: TGTGCCTGGAGTGACTACGAGCAGTACTTC.

The CDR3 coding sequence is TGTGCCATCAGTGAGGTCAAGGGAGGGACCGGGGAGCTGTTTTTT. This encodes CAISEVKGGTGELFF. The chain employs TRBV10-3 and TRBJ2-2, with 7 nucleotides matching TRBD2. Germline loops: CDR1 ENHRY, CDR2 SYGVKD. The CDR3 is made up of 15 amino acids. V was pared by 2 bases and J by 5 bases, with 5 bases of the junction left unmatched.

The V gene is TRBV2, the J gene TRBJ2-4; D might be TRBD2 (6 bases). The germline V and J ends were trimmed by 6 bases and 6 bases, with 21 bases remaining between them. This CDR3 region has 16 residues. CDR1 is SNHLY and CDR2 is FYNNEI in the germline V gene. DNA for the CDR3: TGTGCCAGCAGCGTGGCCAGAAGGACCGGGGGAAACATTCAGTACTTC. Protein product: CASSVARRTGGNIQYF.